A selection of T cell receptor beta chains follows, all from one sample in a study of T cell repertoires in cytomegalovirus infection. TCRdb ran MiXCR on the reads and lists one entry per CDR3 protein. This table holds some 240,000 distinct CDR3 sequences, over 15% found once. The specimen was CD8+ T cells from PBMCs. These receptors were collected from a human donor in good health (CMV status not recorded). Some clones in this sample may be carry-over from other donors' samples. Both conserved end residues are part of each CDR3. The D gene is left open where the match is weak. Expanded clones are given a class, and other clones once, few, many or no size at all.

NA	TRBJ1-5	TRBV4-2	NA	TGTGCCAGCAGCCGGGAGGACGGCAATCAGCCCCAGCATTTT	CASSREDGNQPQHF
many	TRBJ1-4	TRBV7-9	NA	TGTGCCAGCAGCAGCGTCGATATTGAAAAACTGTTTTTT	CASSSVDIEKLFF
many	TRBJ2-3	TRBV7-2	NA	TGTGCCAGCAGCTTAGATACAGGGCCCCCAGATACGCAGTATTTT	CASSLDTGPPDTQYF
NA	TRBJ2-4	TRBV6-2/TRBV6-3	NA	TGTGCCAGCAGTTCGTATGAGGGCATTGGGGCGAAAAACATTCAGTACTTC	CASSSYEGIGAKNIQYF
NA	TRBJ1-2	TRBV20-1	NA	TGCAGTGCTAGAGTACAGGGACACCTGTATGGCTACACCTTC	CSARVQGHLYGYTF
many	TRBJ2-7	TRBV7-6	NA	TGTGCCAGCAGCTTATTTGTCCCTCCCGCCGACGAGCAGTACTTC	CASSLFVPPADEQYF
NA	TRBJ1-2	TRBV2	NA	TGTGCCACCCCCGATTTGCGCTACACCTTC	CATPDLRYTF
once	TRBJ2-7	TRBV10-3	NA	TGTGCCATCAGTGAAGGCGGGGTCGACTACGAGCAGTACTTC	CAISEGGVDYEQYF
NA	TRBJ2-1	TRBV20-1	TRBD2	TGCAGTGCTAGGACCCCGGGACTAGCGGCCCCTGTGATGAATGAGCAGTTCTTC	CSARTPGLAAPVMNEQFF
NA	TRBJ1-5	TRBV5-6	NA	TGTGCCAGCAGCTTGAGGGACGCGGGGAATCAGCCCCAGCATTTT	CASSLRDAGNQPQHF
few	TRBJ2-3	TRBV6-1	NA	TGTGCCAGCAGTGAAGAGGACAGCGCTGCAGATACGCAGTATTTT	CASSEEDSAADTQYF
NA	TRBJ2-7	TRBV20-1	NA	TGCAGTGCTAGAGATCTCGGCTACGAGCAGTACTTC	CSARDLGYEQYF
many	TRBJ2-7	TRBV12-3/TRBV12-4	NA	TGTGCCAGCAGTCCCGGGATCACAGAGATCTACGAGCAGTACTTC	CASSPGITEIYEQYF
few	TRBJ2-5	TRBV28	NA	TGTGCCAGCAGTCTCGACAGATCGGAGACCCAGTACTTC	CASSLDRSETQYF
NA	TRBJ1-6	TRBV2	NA	TGTGCCAGCAGTGAAGATGGAAGGAGGACCTATAATTCACCCCTCCACTTT	CASSEDGRRTYNSPLHF
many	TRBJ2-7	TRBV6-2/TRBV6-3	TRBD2	TGTGCCAGCAGTTACTGGGCTAGCGGGGCGGTCGAGCAGTACTTC	CASSYWASGAVEQYF
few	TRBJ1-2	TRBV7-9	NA	TGTGCCAGCAGCCCCGAGGGCCGCGGCTATGGCTACACCTTC	CASSPEGRGYGYTF
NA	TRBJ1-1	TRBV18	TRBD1	TGTGCCAGCTCACCATTCCGCCGGGGACAGGGAAACACTGAAGCTTTCTTT	CASSPFRRGQGNTEAFF
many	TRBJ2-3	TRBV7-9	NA	TGTGCCAGCAGCTTACGCACAGATACGCAGTATTTT	CASSLRTDTQYF
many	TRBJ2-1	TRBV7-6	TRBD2	TGTGCCAGCAGCTTAGCGCCTAGCGGGGGCACTTACAATGAGCAGTTCTTC	CASSLAPSGGTYNEQFF
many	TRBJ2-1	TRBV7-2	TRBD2	TGTGCCAGCAGCTTACGTCTAGGCGGGGGGGCCTCCAACAATGAGCAGTTCTTC	CASSLRLGGGASNNEQFF
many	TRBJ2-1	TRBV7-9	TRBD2	TGTGCCAGCAGCTTAGAGCGGGGGCCACTTGTGGGACAGTTCTTC	CASSLERGPLVGQFF
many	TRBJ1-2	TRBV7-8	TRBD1	TGTGCCAGCAGCGCAGGGGGGGCAAACTATGGCTACACCTTC	CASSAGGANYGYTF
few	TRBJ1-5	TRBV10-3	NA	TGTGCCATCAGTGAGCTGCCCAGGGAATATAGCAATCAGCCCCAGCATTTT	CAISELPREYSNQPQHF
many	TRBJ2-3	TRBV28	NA	TGTGCCAGCAGTCGATCTGGGGAAGATACGCAGTATTTT	CASSRSGEDTQYF
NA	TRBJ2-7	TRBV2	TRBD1	TGTGCCAGCAGGATAAGTCCGGGACAGGGGACCTACGAGCAGTACTTC	CASRISPGQGTYEQYF
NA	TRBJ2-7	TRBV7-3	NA	TGTGCCAGCAGCTTCGGCGGACCAGCCTACGAGCAGTACTTC	CASSFGGPAYEQYF
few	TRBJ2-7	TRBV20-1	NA	TGCAGTGCTTGGACGGACTCCTCCTACGAGCAGTACTTC	CSAWTDSSYEQYF
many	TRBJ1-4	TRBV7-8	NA	TGTGCCAGCAGCTTGGGGGGCGGGGGGCTGACTAATGAAAAACTGTTTTTT	CASSLGGGGLTNEKLFF
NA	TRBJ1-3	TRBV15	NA	TGTGCCACCAGCAGAGATCGGGGAATGTTGGGGCTGGGCCCTGGAAACACCATATATTTT	CATSRDRGMLGLGPGNTIYF
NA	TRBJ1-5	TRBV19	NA	TGTGCCAGTAGTATCTGGGCAGAGGGCAATCAGCCCCAGCATTTT	CASSIWAEGNQPQHF
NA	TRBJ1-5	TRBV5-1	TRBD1	TGCGCCAGCAGCTTGAAGGACAGGGGATTGAGGTACAGCAATCAGCCCCAGCATTTT	CASSLKDRGLRYSNQPQHF
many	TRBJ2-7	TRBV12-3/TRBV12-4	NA	TGTGCCAGCAGATATCAGGGTTTTTACGAGCAGTACTTC	CASRYQGFYEQYF
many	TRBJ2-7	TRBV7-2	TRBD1	TGTGCCAGCAGCTCGGACAGGGCCCACGAGCAGTACTTC	CASSSDRAHEQYF
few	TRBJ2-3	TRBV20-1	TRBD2	TGCAGTGCTAGCGAACTAGCGGGGGAAAGCACAGATACGCAGTATTTT	CSASELAGESTDTQYF
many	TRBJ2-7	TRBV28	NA	TGTGCCAGCAGTTTTTTGGGGGTCGCCTACGAGCAGTACTTC	CASSFLGVAYEQYF
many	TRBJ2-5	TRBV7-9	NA	TGTGCCAGCAGCTCCCCGGGCGACCAAGAGACCCAGTACTTC	CASSSPGDQETQYF
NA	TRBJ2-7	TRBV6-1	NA	TGTGCCAGCAGTGGCGGGGACGGCTCCTACGAGCAGTACTTC	CASSGGDGSYEQYF
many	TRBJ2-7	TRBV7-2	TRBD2	TGTGCCAGCAGCTGGGAGGGGTCCCCTATTTACGAGCAGTACTTC	CASSWEGSPIYEQYF
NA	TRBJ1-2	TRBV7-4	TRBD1	TGTGCCAGCAGCCCCCGACAGGGGGGGGCGAACTATGGCTACACCTTC	CASSPRQGGANYGYTF
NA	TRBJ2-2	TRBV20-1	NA	TGCAGTGCTAGCGGGGCGAACACCGGGGAGCTGTTTTTT	CSASGANTGELFF
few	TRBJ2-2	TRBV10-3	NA	TGTGCCATCAGGGAGACAGTAAGCAACACCGGGGAGCTGTTTTTT	CAIRETVSNTGELFF
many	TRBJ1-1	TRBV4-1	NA	TGCGCCAGCAGCCAAGGGCAGGGGACTGAAGCTTTCTTT	CASSQGQGTEAFF
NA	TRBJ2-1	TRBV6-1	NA	TGTGCCAGCAGTGAATGGGGGATTGAGCAGTTCTTC	CASSEWGIEQFF
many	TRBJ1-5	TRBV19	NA	TGTGCCAGTAGTCCCCTTGGGGGACAGCCCCAGCATTTT	CASSPLGGQPQHF
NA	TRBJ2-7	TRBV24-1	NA	TGTGCCACGGAGTATCCCGGGACGGACGAGCAGTACTTC	CATEYPGTDEQYF